A single sample is the source of the 2 T cell receptor beta chains below, sequenced in a study of shared clonotypes between healthy human individuals. Data came from immunoSEQ multiplex PCR; TCRdb stores just in-frame clones and leaves some out. The sample contains a few hundred thousand clones, under 80% of which appear only once. The specimen was memory CD4+ T cells sorted from blood. Subset defined: CD45RA-negative fraction. The receptors stem from a man aged 25-40 years in good health.

CDR3 region: CASSLAGQGAGELFF. Written as DNA, the CDR3 is TGTGCCAGCAGCTTAGCGGGGCAGGGGGCCGGGGAGCTGTTTTTT. This sequence joins TRBV11-2 and TRBJ2-2; TRBD1 agrees at 7 bases. From germline, CDR1 is SGHAT and CDR2 FQNNGV. The CDR3 spans 15 residues. V shed 1 base and J 6 bases; nucleotides not matched to a gene: 5.

In its sample, this clone was seen a few times. This sequence joins TRBV30 and TRBJ2-2; 10 bases are a match to TRBD2. This CDR3 has 18 amino acids. The V gene's germline CDR1 is GTSNPN and CDR2 SVGIG (reference sequence). The V gene end was trimmed by 0 bases and the J gene end by 5 bases; junction bases not matched to a gene: 12. CDR3 sequence reads: CAWSVPPSSGRFTGELFF. The CDR3, as DNA: TGTGCCTGGAGTGTACCCCCCTCTAGCGGGAGATTTACCGGGGAGCTGTTTTTT.